This T cell receptor beta chain was identified in a study of CD8+CD57+ T cells in acquired aplastic anemia. Across the study: The sorted CD4+ and CD8+ cells yielded an average approximately 3.3 ug of DNA. Notes on the study in general: Between patients and controls, about 30 CD8+ CDR3 sequences were found in common. Between patients and controls, CD8+ Simpson's diversity did not vary significantly.

The germline CDR1 and CDR2 sequences are DFQATT and SNEGSKA (reference sequence). The CDR3 runs 12 residues. The germline V and J ends were trimmed by 5 bases and 8 bases, with 15 bases remaining between them. Profiling of TCR beta VDJ combinations and CDR3 sequences used genomic DNA as template. MiXCR was run by TCRdb on the reads, yielding one entry per CDR3 protein. The table includes a few hundred thousand distinct CDR3 sequences, under 55% detected once. With respect to this clonotype: What it binds is not known.

For sequencing, patients were chosen who had shown expansion of CD8+CD57+ cells by flow cytometry. The diagnosis in all patients was severe acquired aplastic anemia. The receptor's source is a human donor with aplastic anemia. Material: sorted CD4+, CD8+, or CD8+CD57+ T cells (not recorded which) from PBMCs. The V and J genes are TRBV20-1 and TRBJ1-2, with a possible D match to TRBD1 (6 bases). CDR3 DNA sequence: TGCAGTGCTCGACACAGGGACGACGGCTACACCTTC. It yields the protein CSARHRDDGYTF.